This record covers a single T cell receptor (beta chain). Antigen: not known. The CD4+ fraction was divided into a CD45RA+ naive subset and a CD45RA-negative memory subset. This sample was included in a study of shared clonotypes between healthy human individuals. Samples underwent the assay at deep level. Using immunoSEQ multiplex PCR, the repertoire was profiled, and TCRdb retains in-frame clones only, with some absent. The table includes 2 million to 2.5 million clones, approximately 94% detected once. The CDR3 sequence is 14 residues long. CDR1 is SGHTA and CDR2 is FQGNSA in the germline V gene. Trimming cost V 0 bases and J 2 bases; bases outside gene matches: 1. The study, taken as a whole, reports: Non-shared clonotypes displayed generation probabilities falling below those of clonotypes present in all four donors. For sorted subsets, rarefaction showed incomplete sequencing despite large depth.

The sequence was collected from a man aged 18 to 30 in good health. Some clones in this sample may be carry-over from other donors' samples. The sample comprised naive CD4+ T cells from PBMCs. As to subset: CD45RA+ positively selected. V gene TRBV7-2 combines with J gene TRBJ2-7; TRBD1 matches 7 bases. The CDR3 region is CASSLAGTAYEQYF. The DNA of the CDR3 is TGTGCCAGCAGCTTAGCTGGGACAGCCTACGAGCAGTACTTC. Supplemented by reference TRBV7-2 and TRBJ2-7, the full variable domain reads GAGVSQSPSNKVTEKGKDVELRCDPISGHTALYWYRQSLGQGLEFLIYFQGNSAPDKSGLPSDRFSAERTGGSVSTLTIQRTQQEDSAVYLCASSLAGTAYEQYFGPGTRLTVT.